This passage covers 14 T cell receptor beta chains from one sample sequenced in a study of T cells expressing NK-cell markers. TCRdb re-called the 5' RACE reads, yielding one record per CDR3 amino acid sequence without DNA. The sample totals about 380,000 distinct CDR3 sequences. Sequencing was done on a sample of blood T cells: a sorted CD56 or NKG2C T cell subset, CD4+ or CD8+ T cells, or bulk PBMC T cells (not recorded which). These receptors all stem from a man aged 18-75 years in good health.

The chain uses TRBV6-6 and TRBJ1-1. CDR1 and CDR2 (germline): MNHNY, SVGAGI (reference sequence). This CDR3 spans 13 amino acids. CDR3 residues: CASSYESDTEAFF.

This chain links TRBV12-3 or TRBV12-4 with TRBJ2-7; TCRdb indicates TRBD2, and absent DNA this call remains unverified. The CDR3 is 15 amino acids. The CDR3 sequence is CASSRGLAGAYEQYF.

The V call is TRBV5-1, the J call TRBJ1-2. Per the germline V gene, CDR1 is SGHRS and CDR2 is YFSETQ. The CDR3 is made up of 12 amino acids. The CDR3 spells CASASGGFGYTF.

The chain carries TRBV12-3 or TRBV12-4 and TRBJ2-7; TCRdb calls TRBD1, which cannot be checked without DNA. CDR3 length equals 15 residues. Here the CDR3 reads CASSLILGGSYEQYF.

The CDR3 protein is CASSLRPGSSYEQYF. The gene calls are TRBV5-1 and TRBJ2-7. CDR3 size: 15 residues. The germline CDR1 and CDR2 sequences are SGHRS and YFSETQ.

The V call is TRBV5-1, the J call TRBJ2-7; TCRdb picks TRBD2, but there is no DNA to check that call. The germline V gene encodes CDR1 SGHRS and CDR2 YFSETQ. CDR3 size: 16 residues. The CDR3 sequence: CASSLVGRPSSYEQYF.

The J gene is TRBJ1-4, the V gene TRBV30. CDR1 GTSNPN and CDR2 SVGIG come from the germline V gene (reference sequence). The CDR3 is 15 residues long. The CDR3: CAWSPSLTTNEKLFF.

V gene TRBV11-2 combines with J gene TRBJ2-5. The length of the CDR3 is 13 residues. From germline, CDR1 is SGHAT and CDR2 FQNNGV. CDR3 amino acids: CASSKRVQETQYF.

This chain uses TRBV5-4 with TRBJ2-5; TCRdb lists TRBD1, though no DNA is available to test this call. Germline CDR1 SGHNT, CDR2 YYREEE (reference sequence). The CDR3 is 15 residues long. The chain's CDR3 is CASSFGTAAQEAQYF.

The chain links TRBV12-3 or TRBV12-4 to TRBJ1-6; TCRdb outputs TRBD1, but without DNA this stays unchecked. The CDR3 consists of 15 residues. This CDR3 reads CASSHRDRGDSPLHF.

The chain joins TRBV10-3 to TRBJ1-2. This CDR3 region has 12 residues. Germline CDR1 is ENHRY and CDR2 is SYGVKD. CDR3 protein: CAIFGFNYGYTF.

The V call is TRBV7-2, the J call TRBJ2-3; with no DNA, the TCRdb D assignment of TRBD1 cannot be verified. CDR3 length: 15 residues. The V gene's germline CDR1 is SGHTA and CDR2 FQGNSA. The CDR3 here is CASTPRVVSTDTQYF.

This chain joins TRBV2 and TRBJ2-3. The CDR3 length is 17 residues. In germline, CDR1 is SNHLY, CDR2 FYNNEI. The CDR3: CASSEALGEAWTDTQYF.

The chain has TRBV5-4 and TRBJ1-1; the TCRdb call, TRBD1, lacks DNA for checking. This CDR3 has 16 amino acids. Germline lookup yields CDR1 SGHNT and CDR2 YYREEE (reference sequence). This CDR3 reads CASRRAGRGWNTEAFF.